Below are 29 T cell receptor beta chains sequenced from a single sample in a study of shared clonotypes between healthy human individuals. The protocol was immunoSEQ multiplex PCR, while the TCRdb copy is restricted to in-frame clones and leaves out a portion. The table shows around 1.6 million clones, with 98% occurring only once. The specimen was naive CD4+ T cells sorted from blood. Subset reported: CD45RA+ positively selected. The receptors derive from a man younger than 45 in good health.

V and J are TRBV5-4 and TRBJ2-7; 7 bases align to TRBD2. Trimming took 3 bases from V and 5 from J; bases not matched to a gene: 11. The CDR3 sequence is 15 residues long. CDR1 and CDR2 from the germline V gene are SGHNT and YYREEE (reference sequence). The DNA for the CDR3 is TGTGCCAGCAGCTCGGCTGGGGGGGGTAGAGACGAGCAGTACTTC. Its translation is CASSSAGGGRDEQYF.

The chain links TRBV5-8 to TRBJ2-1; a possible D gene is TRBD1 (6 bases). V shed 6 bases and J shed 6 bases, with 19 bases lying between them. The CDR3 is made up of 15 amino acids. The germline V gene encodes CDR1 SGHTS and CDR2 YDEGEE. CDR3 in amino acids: CASTTQRNRANEQFF. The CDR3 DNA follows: TGTGCCAGCACCACGCAAAGAAACAGGGCCAATGAGCAGTTCTTC. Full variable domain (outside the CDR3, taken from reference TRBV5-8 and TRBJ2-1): EAGVTQSPTHLIKTRGQQATLRCSPISGHTSVYWYQQALGLGLQFLLWYDEGEERNRGNFPPRFSGRQFPNYSSELNVNALELEDSALYLCASTTQRNRANEQFFGPGTRLTVL.

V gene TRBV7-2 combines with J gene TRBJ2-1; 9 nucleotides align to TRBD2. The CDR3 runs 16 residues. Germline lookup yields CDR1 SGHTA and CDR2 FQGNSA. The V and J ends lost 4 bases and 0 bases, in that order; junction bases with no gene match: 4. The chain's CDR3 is CASSSSGTGSYNEQFF. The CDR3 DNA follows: TGTGCCAGCAGCTCTAGCGGGACGGGCTCCTACAATGAGCAGTTCTTC.

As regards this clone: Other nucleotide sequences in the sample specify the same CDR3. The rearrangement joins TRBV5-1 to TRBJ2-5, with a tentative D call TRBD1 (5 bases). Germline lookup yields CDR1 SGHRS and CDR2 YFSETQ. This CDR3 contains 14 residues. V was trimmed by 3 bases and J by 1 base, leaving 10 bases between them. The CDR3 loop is CASSSGQVQETQYF. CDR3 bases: TGCGCCAGCAGCTCTGGACAAGTCCAAGAGACCCAGTACTTC.

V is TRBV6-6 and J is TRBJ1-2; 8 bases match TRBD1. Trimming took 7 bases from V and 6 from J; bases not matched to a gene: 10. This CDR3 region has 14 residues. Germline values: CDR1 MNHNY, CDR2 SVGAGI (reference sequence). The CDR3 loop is CASILIRQGHGYTF. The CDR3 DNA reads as TGTGCCAGCATCCTAATCCGACAGGGGCATGGCTACACCTTC.

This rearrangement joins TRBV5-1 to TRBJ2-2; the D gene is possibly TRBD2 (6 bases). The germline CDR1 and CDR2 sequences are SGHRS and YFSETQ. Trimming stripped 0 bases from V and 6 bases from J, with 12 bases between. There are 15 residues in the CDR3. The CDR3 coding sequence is TGCGCCAGCAGCTTGGCTTACGGCGGGGCCGGGGAGCTGTTTTTT. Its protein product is CASSLAYGGAGELFF.

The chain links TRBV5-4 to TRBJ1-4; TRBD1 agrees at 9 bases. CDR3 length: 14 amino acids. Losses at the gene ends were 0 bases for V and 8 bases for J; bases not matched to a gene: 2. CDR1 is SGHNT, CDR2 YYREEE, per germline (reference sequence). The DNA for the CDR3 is TGTGCCAGCAGCTTGGACAGGGGGCAAGAAAAACTGTTTTTT. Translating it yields CASSLDRGQEKLFF.

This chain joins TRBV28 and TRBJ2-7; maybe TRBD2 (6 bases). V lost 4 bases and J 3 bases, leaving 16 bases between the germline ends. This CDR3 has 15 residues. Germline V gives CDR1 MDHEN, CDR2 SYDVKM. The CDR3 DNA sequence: TGTGCCAGCAGTTCGACGTGGCGGGATTTCTACGAGCAGTACTTC. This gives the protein CASSSTWRDFYEQYF.

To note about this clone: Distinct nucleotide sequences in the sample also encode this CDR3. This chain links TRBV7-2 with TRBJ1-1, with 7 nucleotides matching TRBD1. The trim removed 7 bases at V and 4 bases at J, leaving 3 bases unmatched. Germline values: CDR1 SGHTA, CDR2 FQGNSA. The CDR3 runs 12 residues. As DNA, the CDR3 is TGTGCCAGCAAACAGGGGAGCACTGAAGCTTTCTTT. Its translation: CASKQGSTEAFF.

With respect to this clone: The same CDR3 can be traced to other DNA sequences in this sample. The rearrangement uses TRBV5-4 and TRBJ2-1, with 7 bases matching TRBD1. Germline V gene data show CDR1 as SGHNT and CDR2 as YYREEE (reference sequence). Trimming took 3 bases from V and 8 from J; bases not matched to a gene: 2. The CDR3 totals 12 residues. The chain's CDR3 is CASSSQGYEQFF. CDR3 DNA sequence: TGTGCCAGCAGCTCACAGGGGTATGAGCAGTTCTTC.

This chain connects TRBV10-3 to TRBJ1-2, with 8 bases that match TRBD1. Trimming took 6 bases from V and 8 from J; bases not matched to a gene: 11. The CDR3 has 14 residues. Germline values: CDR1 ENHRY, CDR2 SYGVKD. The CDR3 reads CAISPPQGAYGYTF. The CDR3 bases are TGTGCCATCAGCCCCCCGCAGGGGGCTTACGGCTACACCTTC.

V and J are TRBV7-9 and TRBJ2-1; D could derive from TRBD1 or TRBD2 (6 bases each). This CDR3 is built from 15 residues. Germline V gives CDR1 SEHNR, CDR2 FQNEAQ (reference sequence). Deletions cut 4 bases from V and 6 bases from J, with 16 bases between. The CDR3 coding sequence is TGTGCCAGCAGCTCGGGGGCGTTAGTAGGCAATGAGCAGTTCTTC. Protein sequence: CASSSGALVGNEQFF.

The CDR3 DNA reads TGTGCCAGCAGCCTAAAAGGGGGAGATTATGAAAAACTGTTTTTT. Its protein product is CASSLKGGDYEKLFF. The rearrangement joins TRBV7-9 to TRBJ1-4; D is possibly TRBD1 (6 bases). The CDR3 runs 15 residues. The ends were cut back, 5 bases at V and 6 bases at J, with 16 bases in the middle. From germline, CDR1 is SEHNR and CDR2 FQNEAQ (reference sequence).

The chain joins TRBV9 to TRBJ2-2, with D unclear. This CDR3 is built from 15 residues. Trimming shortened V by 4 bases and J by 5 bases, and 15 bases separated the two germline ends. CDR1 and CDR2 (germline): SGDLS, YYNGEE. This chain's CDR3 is CASSQGLILTGELFF. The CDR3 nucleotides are TGTGCCAGCAGCCAAGGTCTAATTCTGACCGGGGAGCTGTTTTTT.

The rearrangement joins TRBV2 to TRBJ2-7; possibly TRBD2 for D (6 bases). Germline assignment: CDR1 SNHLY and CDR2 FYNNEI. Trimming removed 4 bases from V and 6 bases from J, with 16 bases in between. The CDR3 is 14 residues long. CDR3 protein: CASSGTTISSEQYF. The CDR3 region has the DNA TGTGCCAGCAGTGGGACTACAATTTCGTCCGAGCAGTACTTC.

The CDR3 sequence is CASSLVESGEQYF. The CDR3 DNA is TGTGCCAGCAGTTTAGTGGAATCGGGCGAGCAGTACTTC. This rearrangement joins TRBV27 to TRBJ2-7, with D hard to call. This CDR3 is 13 amino acids long. The V and J ends lost 2 bases and 6 bases respectively, with 11 bases between them. The germline V gene encodes CDR1 MNHEY and CDR2 SMNVEV (reference sequence).

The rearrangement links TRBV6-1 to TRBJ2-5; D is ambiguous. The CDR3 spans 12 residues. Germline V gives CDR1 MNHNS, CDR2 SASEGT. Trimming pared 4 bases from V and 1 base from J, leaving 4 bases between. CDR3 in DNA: TGTGCCAGCAGTGTTCCCCAAGAGACCCAGTACTTC. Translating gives CASSVPQETQYF.

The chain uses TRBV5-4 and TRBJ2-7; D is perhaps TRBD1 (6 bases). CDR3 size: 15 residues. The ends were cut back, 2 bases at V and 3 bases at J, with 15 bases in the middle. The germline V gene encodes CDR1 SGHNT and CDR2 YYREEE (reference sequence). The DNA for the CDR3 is TGTGCCAGCAGCTTAGGGGGTCGAGACTACTACGAGCAGTACTTC. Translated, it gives CASSLGGRDYYEQYF.

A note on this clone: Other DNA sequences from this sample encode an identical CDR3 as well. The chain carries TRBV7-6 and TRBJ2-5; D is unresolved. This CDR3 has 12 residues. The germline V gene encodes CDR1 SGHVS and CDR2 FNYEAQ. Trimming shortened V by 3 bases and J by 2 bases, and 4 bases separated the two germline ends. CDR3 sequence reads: CASSLPQETQYF. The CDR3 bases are TGTGCCAGCAGCTTGCCTCAAGAGACCCAGTACTTC.

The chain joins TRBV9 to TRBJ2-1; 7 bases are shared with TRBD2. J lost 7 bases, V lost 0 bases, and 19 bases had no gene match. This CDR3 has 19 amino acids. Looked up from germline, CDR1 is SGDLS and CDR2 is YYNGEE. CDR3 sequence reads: CASSVEGSRGRMGGNEQFF. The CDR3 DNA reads TGTGCCAGCAGCGTAGAGGGATCCCGGGGAAGGATGGGAGGGAATGAGCAGTTCTTC.

In DNA form, the CDR3 reads TGTGCCAGCAGTGAAGGGAGGGCGGTTAATCAGCCCCAGCATTTT. Translation gives CASSEGRAVNQPQHF. J is TRBJ1-5 and V is TRBV6-1; no clear D gene. V lost 1 base to trimming and J lost 4 bases, with 11 bases between them. The CDR3 length is 15 residues. Germline-derived CDR1 and CDR2 are MNHNS and SASEGT.

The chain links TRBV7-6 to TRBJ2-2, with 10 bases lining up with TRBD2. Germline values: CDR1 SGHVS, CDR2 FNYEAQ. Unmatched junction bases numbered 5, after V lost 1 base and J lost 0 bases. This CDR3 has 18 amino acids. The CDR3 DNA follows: TGTGCCAGCAGCTTAGTAGCGGGAGGACTCGCGAACACCGGGGAGCTGTTTTTT. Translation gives CASSLVAGGLANTGELFF. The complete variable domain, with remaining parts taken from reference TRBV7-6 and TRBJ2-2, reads GAGVSQSPRYKVTKRGQDVALRCDPISGHVSLYWYRQALGQGPEFLTYFNYEAQQDKSGLPNDRFSAERPEGSISTLTIQRTEQRDSAMYRCASSLVAGGLANTGELFFGEGSRLTVL.

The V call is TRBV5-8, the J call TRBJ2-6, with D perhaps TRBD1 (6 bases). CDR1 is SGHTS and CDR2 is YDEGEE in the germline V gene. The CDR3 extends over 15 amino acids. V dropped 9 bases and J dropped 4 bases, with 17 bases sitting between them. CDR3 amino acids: CAIVTGGRGANVLTF. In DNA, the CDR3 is TGTGCCATCGTGACAGGAGGAAGGGGGGCCAACGTCCTGACTTTC.

CDR3 loop: CASRDREGHEQYF. The DNA of the CDR3 is TGTGCCAGCAGAGACAGGGAAGGCCACGAGCAGTACTTC. J is TRBJ2-7 and V is TRBV6-5; 7 nucleotides agree with TRBD1. Trimming removed 6 bases from V and 5 bases from J; junction bases left unmatched: 7. Germline loops: CDR1 MNHEY, CDR2 SVGAGI. The CDR3 sequence is 13 residues long.

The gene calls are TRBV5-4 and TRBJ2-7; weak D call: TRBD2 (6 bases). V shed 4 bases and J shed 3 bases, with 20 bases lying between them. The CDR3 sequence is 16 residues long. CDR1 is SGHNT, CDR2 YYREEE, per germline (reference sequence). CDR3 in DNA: TGTGCCAGCAGCCCGAGAGTAGCGGCAAAGGGCTACGAGCAGTACTTC. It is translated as CASSPRVAAKGYEQYF.

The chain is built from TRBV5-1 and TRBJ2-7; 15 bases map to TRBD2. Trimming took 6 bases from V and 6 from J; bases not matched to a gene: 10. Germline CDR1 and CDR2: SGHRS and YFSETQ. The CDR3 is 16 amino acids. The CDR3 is CASTQGTSGRTTEQYF. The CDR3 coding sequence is TGCGCCAGCACCCAGGGGACTAGCGGGAGGACCACCGAGCAGTACTTC.

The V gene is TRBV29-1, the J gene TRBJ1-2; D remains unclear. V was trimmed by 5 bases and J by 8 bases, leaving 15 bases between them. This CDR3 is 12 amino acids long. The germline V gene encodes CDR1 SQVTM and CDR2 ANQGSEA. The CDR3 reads CSVTAFSGGYTF. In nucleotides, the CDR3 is TGCAGCGTTACTGCTTTTTCGGGCGGCTACACCTTC.

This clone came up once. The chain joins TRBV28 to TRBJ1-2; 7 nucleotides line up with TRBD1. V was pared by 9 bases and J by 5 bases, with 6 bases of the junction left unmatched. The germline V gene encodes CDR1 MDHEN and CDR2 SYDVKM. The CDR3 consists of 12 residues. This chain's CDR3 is CASGGQPYGYTF. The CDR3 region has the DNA TGTGCCAGTGGGGGACAGCCTTATGGCTACACCTTC.

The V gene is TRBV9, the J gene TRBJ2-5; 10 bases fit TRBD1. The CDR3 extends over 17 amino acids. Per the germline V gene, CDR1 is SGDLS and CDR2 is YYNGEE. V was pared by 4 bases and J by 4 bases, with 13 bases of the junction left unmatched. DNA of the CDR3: TGTGCCAGCAGCCCCCGGTCCGGACAGGGGGGAGGAGAGACCCAGTACTTC. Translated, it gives CASSPRSGQGGGETQYF.